This TCR beta chain derives from a study of metastatic and nonmetastatic thyroid tumors. Trimming took 2 bases from V and 8 from J, leaving 9 bases between them. The germline gives CDR1 SEHNR, CDR2 FQNEAQ (reference sequence). The CDR3 covers 12 residues. Original methodology: Researchers built a distant-metastasis classifier for papillary thyroid cancer that drew on CDR3 differences across clinicopathological groups. TCRdb reanalyzed the PCR reads via MiXCR. It is TCRdb's table, rather than the study itself, that gives the V and J calls and clone size. The table records about 53,000 clones, 20% to 25% of them present only once. The entire patient cohort was treatment-naive prior to thyroid surgery. For this clone: This may come from a read error, since a much larger clone is one base off.

The sequenced sample consisted of blood. This receptor was obtained from a female donor with papillary thyroid cancer or a benign thyroid nodule (not recorded which). Some clones in this sample may be carry-over from other donors' samples. The V call is TRBV7-9, the J call TRBJ1-1; D gene unclear. For the CDR3, the DNA is TGTGCCAGCAGCTTAAGAGGGTCCGAAGCTTTCTTT. Protein: CASSLRGSEAFF.